These 15 T cell receptor beta chains came from one sample sequenced in a study of cytomegalovirus exposure and HLA in healthy donors. This PCR relied on a set of 60 Vbeta primers and 13 Jbeta primers. Only in-frame clones appear in the TCRdb table, and some are missing; sequencing was by immunoSEQ multiplex PCR. Of 120,000 to 150,000 clones listed, almost 80% were seen once; the top ten hold roughly 0.87%. Sequenced input: PBMCs. These receptors all come from a man aged 18 to 29 in good health and CMV-seronegative.

The V call is TRBV27, the J call TRBJ2-3, with a tentative D call TRBD2 (6 bases). Germline V CDR1 and CDR2: MNHEY, SMNVEV (reference sequence). The CDR3 length is 16 residues. V was trimmed by 1 base and J by 3 bases, leaving 14 bases between them. The CDR3 is CASSLLPYGGTDTQYF. The CDR3 DNA sequence: TGTGCCAGCAGTTTATTACCATATGGGGGGACAGATACGCAGTATTTT.

The chain joins TRBV6-1 to TRBJ1-1, with 8 bases lining up with TRBD1. This CDR3 contains 14 residues. The V segment lost 6 bases and the J segment 1 base; nucleotides outside the gene matches: 4. The germline V gene encodes CDR1 MNHNS and CDR2 SASEGT. The CDR3 bases are TGTGCCAGCAGGCGGACAGGGTGGAACACTGAAGCTTTCTTT. Protein sequence: CASRRTGWNTEAFF.

The chain joins TRBV6-5 to TRBJ2-1, with 9 nucleotides matching TRBD1. The length of the CDR3 is 16 residues. Trimming cost V 2 bases and J 3 bases; bases outside gene matches: 5. The germline CDR1 and CDR2 sequences are MNHEY and SVGAGI. The DNA for the CDR3 is TGTGCCAGCAGTTACCCCCGGGACAGGGACTACAATGAGCAGTTCTTC. Translated: CASSYPRDRDYNEQFF.

The V and J genes are TRBV5-4 and TRBJ2-5; maybe TRBD2 (6 bases). Germline CDR1 is SGHNT and CDR2 is YYREEE (reference sequence). With 4 bases removed from V and 1 base from J, the gap between germline ends came to 11 bases. The CDR3 sequence is 14 residues long. CDR3 sequence: CASSLGGLQETQYF. The CDR3 nucleotides read TGTGCCAGCAGCCTCGGGGGACTCCAAGAGACCCAGTACTTC.

The rearrangement joins TRBV2 to TRBJ1-5; D perhaps matches TRBD1 (6 bases). There are 14 residues in the CDR3. Germline values: CDR1 SNHLY, CDR2 FYNNEI. The germline V and J ends were trimmed by 8 bases and 3 bases, with 14 bases remaining between them. The CDR3 sequence is CASRLGTNNQPQHF. DNA for the CDR3: TGTGCCAGCCGTCTAGGGACAAACAATCAGCCCCAGCATTTT.

The chain uses TRBV9 and TRBJ1-2; 11 positions match TRBD1. Germline loops: CDR1 SGDLS, CDR2 YYNGEE. V gave up 0 bases and J gave up 7 bases; unmatched junction bases: 5. CDR3 length equals 15 residues. The CDR3 DNA reads TGTGCCAGCAGCGTAGATGGACAGGGGGCAAGTGGCTACACCTTC. Its protein product is CASSVDGQGASGYTF.

The V call is TRBV12-5, the J call TRBJ1-5, with 8 bases identical to TRBD1. The germline V gene encodes CDR1 LGHNT and CDR2 FRNRAP. The junction had 6 bases not matched to a gene; V was cut back by 7 bases and J by 4 bases. The CDR3 has 14 amino acids. CDR3 residues: CASDMDRVNQPQHF. CDR3 nucleotide sequence: TGTGCTAGTGATATGGACAGGGTGAATCAGCCCCAGCATTTT.

The J gene is TRBJ2-3, the V gene TRBV25-1, with D perhaps matching TRBD2 (7 bases). V was clipped by 3 bases and J by 2 bases, with 21 bases between them. The germline V gene encodes CDR1 MGHDK and CDR2 SYGVNS. This CDR3 has 18 residues. CDR3 coding DNA: TGTGCCAGCAGTGAGTGGGTTTCGGGGGGCGCAGTCACAGATACGCAGTATTTT. Protein sequence: CASSEWVSGGAVTDTQYF.

As DNA, the CDR3 is TGTGCCAGCAGCCCTCTGGACAGACAGTCTAACTATGGCTACACCTTC. It specifies CASSPLDRQSNYGYTF. The chain carries TRBV7-9 and TRBJ1-2, with D maybe TRBD1 (6 bases). Looked up from germline, CDR1 is SEHNR and CDR2 is FQNEAQ (reference sequence). The CDR3 runs to 16 residues. V lost 5 bases and J 0 bases, leaving 16 bases between the germline ends.

This clone has only a few counts. This rearrangement joins TRBV18 to TRBJ1-2; D is undetermined. This CDR3 is built from 17 residues. Germline CDR1 and CDR2: KGHSH and LQKENI. The V end lost 2 bases, the J end lost 7 bases, and 23 bases lay between the germline ends. The CDR3 region is CASSPTGNGRSRGGYTF. The CDR3 nucleotides are TGTGCCAGCTCACCAACGGGGAACGGACGGAGTCGGGGTGGCTACACCTTC. The variable domain in full, completed from reference TRBV18 and TRBJ1-2, reads NAGVMQNPRHLVRRRGQEARLRCSPMKGHSHVYWYRQLPEEGLKFMVYLQKENIIDESGMPKERFSAEFPKEGPSILRIQQVVRGDSAAYFCASSPTGNGRSRGGYTFGSGTRLTVV.

This clone has only one observation. The chain recombines TRBV2 with TRBJ1-5; the match to TRBD1 covers 8 bases. J gave up 7 bases and V 4 bases, and 9 bases lay outside the gene matches. The CDR3 covers 15 residues. The germline V gene encodes CDR1 SNHLY and CDR2 FYNNEI. The CDR3 reads CASSGSRGRGQPQHF. The CDR3 DNA is TGTGCCAGCAGTGGTAGCAGGGGGCGGGGGCAGCCCCAGCATTTT.

The rearrangement joins TRBV9 to TRBJ2-5; 10 bases align to TRBD2. V lost 4 bases, J lost 5 bases, and 14 bases stayed unmatched. This CDR3 has 17 residues. Germline loops: CDR1 SGDLS, CDR2 YYNGEE. The CDR3 spells CASSSPGSGGAGETQYF. The CDR3 DNA follows: TGTGCCAGCAGCTCCCCGGGGAGCGGGGGGGCCGGTGAGACCCAGTACTTC. The whole variable domain, remainder taken from reference TRBV9 and TRBJ2-5, is DSGVTQTPKHLITATGQRVTLRCSPRSGDLSVYWYQQSLDQGLQFLIQYYNGEERAKGNILERFSAQQFPDLHSELNLSSLELGDSALYFCASSSPGSGGAGETQYFGPGTRLLVL.

This chain links TRBV7-9 with TRBJ2-1, with a tentative D call TRBD2 (5 bases). The V gene lost 1 base and the J gene lost 8 bases, with 12 bases spanning the gap. Germline V gene sequence: CDR1 SEHNR, CDR2 FQNEAQ (reference sequence). CDR3 length: 14 amino acids. The CDR3 here is CASSLGVDGDEQFF. The CDR3 coding sequence is TGTGCCAGCAGCTTAGGGGTTGACGGGGATGAGCAGTTCTTC.

This clone was detected once. V and J are TRBV5-1 and TRBJ2-5; possible D gene TRBD1, 5 bases. This CDR3 contains 14 residues. V shed 0 bases and J shed 3 bases, with 9 bases lying between them. The V gene's germline CDR1 is SGHRS and CDR2 YFSETQ. The CDR3 DNA sequence: TGCGCCAGCAGCTTGGGCCCCAGGGAAGAGACCCAGTACTTC. It encodes CASSLGPREETQYF.

This clone was counted between two and nine times. The chain is built from TRBV5-6 and TRBJ2-3; D may be TRBD2 (5 bases). Germline V lookup: CDR1 SGHDT, CDR2 YYEEEE. V shed 4 bases and J shed 4 bases, with 19 bases lying between them. This CDR3 has 16 amino acids. The CDR3 reads CASSPDSGIFADTQYF. As DNA, the CDR3 is TGTGCCAGCAGCCCCGATTCCGGGATTTTCGCAGATACGCAGTATTTT. Looking up the rest from reference TRBV5-6 and TRBJ2-3 gives the full variable domain: DAGVTQSPTHLIKTRGQQVTLRCSPKSGHDTVSWYQQALGQGPQFIFQYYEEEERQRGNFPDRFSGHQFPNYSSELNVNALLLGDSALYLCASSPDSGIFADTQYFGPGTRLTVL.